This T cell receptor (beta chain) was observed in a study of CD8+ T cells in alopecia areata. Indicated treatment: oral pan-JAK inhibitor, 5-10 mg twice daily. Samples from alopecia areata patients were lesional scalp punch biopsies and peripheral blood. The V and J ends lost 6 bases and 3 bases, in that order; junction bases with no gene match: 7. Per the germline V gene, CDR1 is SQVTM and CDR2 is ANQGSEA. This CDR3 spans 15 amino acids. Extraction of RNA preceded its reverse transcription into cDNA, which served as the sequencing template. Repertoires were generated with immunoSEQ multiplex PCR, while TCRdb's copy carries only in-frame clones and drops some. The sample contains hundreds of thousands of clones, about 60% of which appear only once.

The V gene is TRBV29-1, the J gene TRBJ2-3; 12 bases fit TRBD2. The source was CD4+ T cells sorted from blood, collected at week 52, from a patient treated with tofacitinib. The sequence came from a human donor with alopecia areata. DNA for the CDR3: TGCAGCGTCGGACTAGCGGGGCTCGGGACAGATACGCAGTATTTT. This translates into CSVGLAGLGTDTQYF.